Below, one TCR beta chain is given with its context. Its specificity is not known. This specimen comes from a study of lymphopenia after photon versus proton radiotherapy. The CDR3 runs to 16 residues. Trimming at V came to 4 bases and at J to 2 bases, leaving 6 bases not matched to a gene. CDR1 and CDR2 from the germline V gene are LGHNA and YSLEER. Study-level findings and limits: Under photons, naive T cells and diversity fell while effector/memory populations rose. Authors raise, but do not show, better survival with proton therapy. After lymphocyte nadir, photon-treated repertoires showed oligoclonal expansion, especially CD8+ Temra. A bigger post-nadir fall in TCR diversity correlated inversely with survival time in deceased patients.

Here immunoSEQ multiplex PCR was the method, and the copy in TCRdb shows in-frame clones only, minus some. The table records roughly 58,000 clones, roughly 87% of them present only once. The material sequenced was peripheral blood, taken from a patient treated with proton-based radiotherapy. The origin of this receptor is a man aged 80 or over with esophageal cancer. The chain links TRBV4-3 to TRBJ2-7; TRBD2 matches 12 bases. The CDR3 nucleotides read TGCGCCAGCAGCCCCCGGACTAGCGGGGATACCTACGAGCAGTACTTC. Translated, it gives CASSPRTSGDTYEQYF.